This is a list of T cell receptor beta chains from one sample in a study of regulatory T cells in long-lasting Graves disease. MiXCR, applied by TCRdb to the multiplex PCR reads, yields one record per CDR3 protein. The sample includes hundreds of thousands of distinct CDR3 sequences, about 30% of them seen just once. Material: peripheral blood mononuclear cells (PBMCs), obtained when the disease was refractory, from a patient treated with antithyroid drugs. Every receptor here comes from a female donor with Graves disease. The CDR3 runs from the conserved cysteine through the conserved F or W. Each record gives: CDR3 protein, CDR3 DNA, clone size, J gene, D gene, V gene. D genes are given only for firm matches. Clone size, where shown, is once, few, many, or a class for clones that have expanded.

CASSLSHQRYNSPLHF	TGTGCCAGCAGCTTATCTCACCAGCGATATAATTCACCCCTCCACTTT	.	TRBJ1-6	.	TRBV7-2
CASSLDMGTEAFF	TGTGCCAGCAGTTTGGATATGGGCACTGAAGCTTTCTTT	many	TRBJ1-1	.	TRBV12-3/TRBV12-4
CASSWGREPPSGQYF	TGCGCCAGCAGCTGGGGGCGGGAGCCTCCTTCAGGGCAGTACTTC	few	TRBJ2-5	.	TRBV5-1
CASSLGVWQIVGAFF	TGTGCCAGCAGCTTAGGTGTCTGGCAGATTGTGGGAGCTTTCTTT	few	TRBJ1-1	.	TRBV7-2
CASSSPERLAGVGYGNEQFF	TGTGCCAGTAGTTCTCCCGAACGACTAGCGGGAGTGGGGTATGGGAATGAGCAGTTCTTC	once	TRBJ2-1	TRBD2	TRBV19
CASSPWGSTNEKLFF	TGTGCCAGCAGTCCCTGGGGATCAACTAATGAAAAACTGTTTTTT	.	TRBJ1-4	.	TRBV3-1
CSASATNYGYTF	TGCAGTGCTAGTGCTACTAACTATGGCTACACCTTC	.	TRBJ1-2	.	TRBV20-1
CASSLSYGRSYEQYF	TGTGCCAGCAGTTTATCGTACGGCAGGTCCTACGAGCAGTACTTC	.	TRBJ2-7	.	TRBV27
CSVSGTLNTEAFF	TGCAGCGTTTCCGGGACTCTGAACACTGAAGCTTTCTTT	few	TRBJ1-1	.	TRBV29-1
CASRREGLFYGYTF	TGTGCCAGCAGACGCGAGGGCCTTTTCTATGGCTACACCTTC	.	TRBJ1-2	.	TRBV3-1
CASSGGTTEAFF	TGCGCCAGCAGCGGCGGGACAACTGAAGCTTTCTTT	.	TRBJ1-1	.	TRBV5-1
CASSLGLPSGAYYEQYF	TGTGCCAGCAGCTTGGGACTACCTAGCGGGGCTTACTACGAGCAGTACTTC	few	TRBJ2-7	TRBD2	TRBV5-5
CASSMGQSNQPQHF	TGTGCCAGTAGTATGGGACAGAGCAATCAGCCCCAGCATTTT	.	TRBJ1-5	TRBD1	TRBV19
CASSTWDCIPYEQYF	TGTGCCAGCAGTACCTGGGACTGTATCCCCTACGAGCAGTACTTC	many	TRBJ2-7	.	TRBV12-3/TRBV12-4
CASSPDGVKETQYF	TGTGCCAGCAGTCCCGACGGGGTAAAAGAGACCCAGTACTTC	few	TRBJ2-5	.	TRBV27
CASSLPGTLYEQYF	TGTGCCAGCAGTCTACCCGGGACACTATACGAGCAGTACTTC	few	TRBJ2-7	.	TRBV2